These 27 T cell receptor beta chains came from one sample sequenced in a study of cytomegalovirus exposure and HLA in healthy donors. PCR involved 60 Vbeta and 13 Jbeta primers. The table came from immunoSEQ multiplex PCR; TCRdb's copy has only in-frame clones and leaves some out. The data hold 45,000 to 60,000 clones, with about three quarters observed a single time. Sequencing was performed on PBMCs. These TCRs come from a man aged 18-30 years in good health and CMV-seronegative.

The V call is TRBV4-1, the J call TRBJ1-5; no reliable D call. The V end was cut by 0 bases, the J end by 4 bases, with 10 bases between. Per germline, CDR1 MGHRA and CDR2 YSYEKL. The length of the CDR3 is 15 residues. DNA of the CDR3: TGCGCCAGCAGCCAAGACTTCTCGGGGAATCAGCCCCAGCATTTT. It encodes CASSQDFSGNQPQHF.

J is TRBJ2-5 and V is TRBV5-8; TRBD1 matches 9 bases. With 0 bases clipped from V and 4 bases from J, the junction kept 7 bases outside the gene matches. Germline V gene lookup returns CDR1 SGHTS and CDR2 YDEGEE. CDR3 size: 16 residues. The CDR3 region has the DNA TGTGCCAGCAGCTTGGCCGTCGGGACAGGGTCAGAGACCCAGTACTTC. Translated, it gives CASSLAVGTGSETQYF.

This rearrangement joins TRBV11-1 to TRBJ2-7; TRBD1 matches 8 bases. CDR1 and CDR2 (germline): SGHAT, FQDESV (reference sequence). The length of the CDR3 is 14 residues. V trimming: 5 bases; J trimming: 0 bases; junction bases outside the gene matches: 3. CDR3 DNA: TGTGCCAGCAGCCCGGACAGGGTCTCCTACGAGCAGTACTTC. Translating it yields CASSPDRVSYEQYF.

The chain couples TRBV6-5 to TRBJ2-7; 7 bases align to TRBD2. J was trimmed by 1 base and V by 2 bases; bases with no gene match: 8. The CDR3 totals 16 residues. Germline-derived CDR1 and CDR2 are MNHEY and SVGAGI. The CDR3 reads CASSYAAVGGSYEQYF. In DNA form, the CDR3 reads TGTGCCAGCAGTTACGCCGCGGTGGGGGGGTCCTACGAGCAGTACTTC.

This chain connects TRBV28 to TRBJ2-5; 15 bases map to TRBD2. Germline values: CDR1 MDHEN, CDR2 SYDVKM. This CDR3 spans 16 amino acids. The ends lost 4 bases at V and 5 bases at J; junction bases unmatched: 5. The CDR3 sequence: CASSSGTSGRWETQYF. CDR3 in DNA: TGTGCCAGCAGTTCGGGGACTAGCGGGAGGTGGGAGACCCAGTACTTC.

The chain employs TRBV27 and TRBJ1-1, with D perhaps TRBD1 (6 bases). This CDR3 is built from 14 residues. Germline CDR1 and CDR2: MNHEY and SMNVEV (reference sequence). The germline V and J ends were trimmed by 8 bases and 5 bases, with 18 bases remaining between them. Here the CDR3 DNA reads TGTGCCAGCGGCTTTCTGGGGCAGGGGACTGAAGCTTTCTTT. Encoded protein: CASGFLGQGTEAFF.

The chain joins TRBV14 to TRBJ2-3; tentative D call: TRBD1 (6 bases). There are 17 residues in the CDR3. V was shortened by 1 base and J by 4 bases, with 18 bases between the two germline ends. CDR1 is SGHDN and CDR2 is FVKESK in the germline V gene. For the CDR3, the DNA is TGTGCCAGCAGCCAAGCTCTAGGGGGAAAAGAGCCAGATACGCAGTATTTT. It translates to CASSQALGGKEPDTQYF.

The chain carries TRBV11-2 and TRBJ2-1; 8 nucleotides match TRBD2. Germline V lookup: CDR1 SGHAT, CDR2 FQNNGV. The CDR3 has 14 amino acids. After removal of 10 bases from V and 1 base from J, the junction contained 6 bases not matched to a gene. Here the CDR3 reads CATRLALSYNEQFF. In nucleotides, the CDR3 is TGTGCCACCAGACTAGCGTTGTCCTACAATGAGCAGTTCTTC.

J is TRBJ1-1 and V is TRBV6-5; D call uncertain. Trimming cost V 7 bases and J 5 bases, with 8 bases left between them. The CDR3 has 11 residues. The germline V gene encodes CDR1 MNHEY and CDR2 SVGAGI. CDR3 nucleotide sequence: TGTGCCAGCATGACTGGGACTGAAGCTTTCTTT. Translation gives CASMTGTEAFF.

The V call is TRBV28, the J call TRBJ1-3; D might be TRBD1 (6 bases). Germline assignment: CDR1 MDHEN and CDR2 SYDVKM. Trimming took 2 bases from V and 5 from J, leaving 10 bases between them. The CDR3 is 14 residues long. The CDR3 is CASSLTGYRNTIYF. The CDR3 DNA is TGTGCCAGCAGTTTAACAGGGTACAGAAACACCATATATTTT.

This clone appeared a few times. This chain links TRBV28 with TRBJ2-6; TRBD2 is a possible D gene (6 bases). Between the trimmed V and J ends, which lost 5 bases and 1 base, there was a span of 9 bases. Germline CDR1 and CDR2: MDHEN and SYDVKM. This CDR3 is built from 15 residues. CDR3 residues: CASSRAGSGANVLTF. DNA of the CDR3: TGTGCCAGCAGTCGCGCGGGATCTGGGGCCAACGTCCTGACTTTC.

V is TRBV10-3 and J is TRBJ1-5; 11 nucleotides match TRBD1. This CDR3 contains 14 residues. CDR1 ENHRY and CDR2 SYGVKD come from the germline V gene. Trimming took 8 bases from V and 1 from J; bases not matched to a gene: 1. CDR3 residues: CAIGTGGSNQPQHF. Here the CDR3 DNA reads TGTGCCATCGGGACAGGGGGAAGCAATCAGCCCCAGCATTTT.

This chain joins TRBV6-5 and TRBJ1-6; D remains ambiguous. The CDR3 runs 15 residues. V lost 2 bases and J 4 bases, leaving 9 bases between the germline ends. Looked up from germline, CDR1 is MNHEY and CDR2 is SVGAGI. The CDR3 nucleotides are TGTGCCAGCAGTTACAATGGTCGGTATAATTCACCCCTCCACTTT. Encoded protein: CASSYNGRYNSPLHF.

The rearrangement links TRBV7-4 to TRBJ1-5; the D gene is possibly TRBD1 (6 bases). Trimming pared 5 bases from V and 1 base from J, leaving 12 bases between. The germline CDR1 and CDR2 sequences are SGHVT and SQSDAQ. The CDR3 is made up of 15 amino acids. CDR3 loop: CASSVGQSSNQPQHF. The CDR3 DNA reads TGTGCCAGCAGCGTTGGACAGTCCAGCAATCAGCCCCAGCATTTT.

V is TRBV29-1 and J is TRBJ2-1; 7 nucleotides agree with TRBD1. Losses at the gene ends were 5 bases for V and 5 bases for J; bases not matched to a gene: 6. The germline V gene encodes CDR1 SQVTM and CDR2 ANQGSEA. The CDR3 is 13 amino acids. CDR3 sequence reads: CSVYGRGNNEQFF. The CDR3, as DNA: TGCAGCGTTTACGGCAGGGGGAACAATGAGCAGTTCTTC.

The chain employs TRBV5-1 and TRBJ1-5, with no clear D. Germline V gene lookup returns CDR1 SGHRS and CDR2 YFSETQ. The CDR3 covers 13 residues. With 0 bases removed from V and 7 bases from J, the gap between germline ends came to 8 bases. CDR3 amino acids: CASSLVGEQPQHF. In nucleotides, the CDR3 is TGCGCCAGCAGCTTGGTCGGGGAGCAGCCCCAGCATTTT.

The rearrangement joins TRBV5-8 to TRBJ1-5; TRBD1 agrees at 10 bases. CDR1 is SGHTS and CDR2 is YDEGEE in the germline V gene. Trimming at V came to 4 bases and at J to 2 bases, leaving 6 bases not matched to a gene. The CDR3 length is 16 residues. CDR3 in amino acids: CASSQTGTGGNQPQHF. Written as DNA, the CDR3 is TGTGCCAGCAGCCAAACCGGGACAGGGGGCAATCAGCCCCAGCATTTT.

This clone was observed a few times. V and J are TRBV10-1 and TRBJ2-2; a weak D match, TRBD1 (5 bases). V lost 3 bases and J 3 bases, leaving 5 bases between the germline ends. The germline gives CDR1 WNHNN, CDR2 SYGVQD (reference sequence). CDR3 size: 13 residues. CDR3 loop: CASSDRDTGELFF. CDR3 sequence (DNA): TGCGCCAGCAGTGACAGGGACACCGGGGAGCTGTTTTTT.

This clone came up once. This CDR3 reads CSGTDRDGYTF. As DNA, the CDR3 is TGCAGCGGCACGGACAGGGACGGCTACACCTTC. V usage is TRBV29-1 and J usage is TRBJ1-2; 8 bases align to TRBD1. There are 11 residues in the CDR3. Trimming took 7 bases from V and 8 from J; bases not matched to a gene: 6. In germline, CDR1 is SQVTM, CDR2 ANQGSEA.

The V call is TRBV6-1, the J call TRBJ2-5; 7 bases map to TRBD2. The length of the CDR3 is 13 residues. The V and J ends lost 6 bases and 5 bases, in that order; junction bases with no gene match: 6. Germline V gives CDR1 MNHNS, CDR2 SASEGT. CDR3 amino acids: CASRGGGWETQYF. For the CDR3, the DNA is TGTGCCAGCAGGGGCGGGGGTTGGGAGACCCAGTACTTC.

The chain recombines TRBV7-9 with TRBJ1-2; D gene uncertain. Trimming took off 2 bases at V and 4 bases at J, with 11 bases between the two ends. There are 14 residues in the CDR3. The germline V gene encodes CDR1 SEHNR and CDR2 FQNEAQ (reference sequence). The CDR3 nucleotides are TGTGCCAGCAGCTTAAGTAACACAGCCTATGGCTACACCTTC. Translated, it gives CASSLSNTAYGYTF.

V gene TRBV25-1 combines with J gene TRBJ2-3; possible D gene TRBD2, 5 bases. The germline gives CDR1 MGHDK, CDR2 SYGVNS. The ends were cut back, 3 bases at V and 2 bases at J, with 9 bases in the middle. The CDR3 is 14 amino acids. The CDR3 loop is CASSDGLHTDTQYF. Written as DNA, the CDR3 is TGTGCCAGCAGTGACGGACTGCACACAGATACGCAGTATTTT.

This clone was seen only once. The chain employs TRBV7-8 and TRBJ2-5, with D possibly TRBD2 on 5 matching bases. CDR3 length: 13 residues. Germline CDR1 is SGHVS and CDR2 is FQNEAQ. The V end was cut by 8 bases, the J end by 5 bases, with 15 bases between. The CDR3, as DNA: TGTGCCAGCCGGGGTCAGACCAGGGAGACCCAGTACTTC. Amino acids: CASRGQTRETQYF.

CDR3 nucleotide sequence: TGTGCCAGCAGTGAATACGTCCAGGGAAACTACGAGCAGTACTTC. Translated, it gives CASSEYVQGNYEQYF. The chain couples TRBV6-1 to TRBJ2-7; D is perhaps TRBD1 (5 bases). Trimming took 2 bases from V and 3 from J, leaving 14 bases between them. This CDR3 comprises 15 residues. Germline CDR1 is MNHNS and CDR2 is SASEGT.

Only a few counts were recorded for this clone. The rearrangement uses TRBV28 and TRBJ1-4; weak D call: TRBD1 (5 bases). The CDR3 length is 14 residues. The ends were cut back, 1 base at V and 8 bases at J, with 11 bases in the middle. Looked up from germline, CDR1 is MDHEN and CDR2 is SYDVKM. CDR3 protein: CASSLSGGDEKLFF. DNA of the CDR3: TGTGCCAGCAGTTTATCGGGGGGAGACGAAAAACTGTTTTTT.

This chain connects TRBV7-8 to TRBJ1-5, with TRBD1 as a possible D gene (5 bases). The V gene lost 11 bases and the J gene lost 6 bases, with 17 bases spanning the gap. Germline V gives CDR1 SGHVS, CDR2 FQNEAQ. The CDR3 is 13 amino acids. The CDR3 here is CASQGRGTQPQHF. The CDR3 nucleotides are TGTGCCTCTCAGGGTCGTGGAACTCAGCCCCAGCATTTT.

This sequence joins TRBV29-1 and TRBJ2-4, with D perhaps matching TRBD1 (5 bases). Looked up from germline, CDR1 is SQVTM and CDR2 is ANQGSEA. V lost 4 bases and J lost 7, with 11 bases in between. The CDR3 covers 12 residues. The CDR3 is CSVGRQNNIQYF. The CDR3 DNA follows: TGCAGCGTTGGGAGACAGAATAACATTCAGTACTTC.